This T cell receptor (beta chain) emerged from a study of blood T cell repertoires in COVID-19. This clone appeared a few times. Sequenced by immunoSEQ multiplex PCR; TCRdb stores in-frame clones only, minus some. The data show fewer than 60,000 clones, around nine tenths seen once. Germline loops: CDR1 MNHEY, CDR2 SMNVEV (reference sequence). The length of the CDR3 is 16 residues. Trimming took 3 bases from V and 6 from J, leaving 20 bases between them. The V and J genes are TRBV27 and TRBJ1-1, with a weak D call TRBD1 (5 bases). The clonotype comes from a woman aged 55-69 years with COVID-19, enrolled during active disease. Sequenced material: peripheral blood. CDR3 DNA sequence: TGTGCCAGCAGTTTTTTAGGCTCAGGGATTCCACCTGAAGCTTTCTTT. It encodes CASSFLGSGIPPEAFF.